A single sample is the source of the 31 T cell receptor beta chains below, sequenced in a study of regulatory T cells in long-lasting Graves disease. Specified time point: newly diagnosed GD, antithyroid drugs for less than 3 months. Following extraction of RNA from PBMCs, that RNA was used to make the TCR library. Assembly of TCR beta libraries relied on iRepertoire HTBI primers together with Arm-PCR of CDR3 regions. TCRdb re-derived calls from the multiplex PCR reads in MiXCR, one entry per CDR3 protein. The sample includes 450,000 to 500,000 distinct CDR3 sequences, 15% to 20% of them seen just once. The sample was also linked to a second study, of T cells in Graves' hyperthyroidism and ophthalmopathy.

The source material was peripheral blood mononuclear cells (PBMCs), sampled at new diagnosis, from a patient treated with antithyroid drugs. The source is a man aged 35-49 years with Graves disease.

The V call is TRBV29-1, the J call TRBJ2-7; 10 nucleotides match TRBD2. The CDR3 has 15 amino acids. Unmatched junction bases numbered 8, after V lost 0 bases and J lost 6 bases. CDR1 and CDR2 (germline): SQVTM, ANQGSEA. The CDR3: CSVEDRTSGAREQYF. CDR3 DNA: TGCAGCGTTGAAGATCGCACTAGCGGGGCTCGCGAGCAGTACTTC.

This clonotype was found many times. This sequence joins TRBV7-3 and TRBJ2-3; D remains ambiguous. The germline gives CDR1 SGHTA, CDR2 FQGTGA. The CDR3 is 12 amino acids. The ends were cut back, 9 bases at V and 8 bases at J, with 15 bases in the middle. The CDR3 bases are TGTGCCAGTTCTGGAATCTCTGGTACGCAGTATTTT. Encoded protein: CASSGISGTQYF.

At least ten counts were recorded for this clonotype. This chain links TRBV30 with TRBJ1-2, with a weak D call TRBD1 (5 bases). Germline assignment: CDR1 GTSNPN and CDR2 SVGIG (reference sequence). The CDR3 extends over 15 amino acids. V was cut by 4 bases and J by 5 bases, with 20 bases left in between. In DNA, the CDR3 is TGTGCCTGGACCCTGGGACGGGCCCTAGGGTATGGCTACACCTTC. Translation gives CAWTLGRALGYGYTF.

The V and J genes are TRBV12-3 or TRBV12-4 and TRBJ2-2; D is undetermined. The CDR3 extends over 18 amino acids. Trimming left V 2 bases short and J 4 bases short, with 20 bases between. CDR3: CASSLMGPSNARTGELFF. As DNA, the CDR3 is TGTGCCAGCAGTTTAATGGGTCCCTCCAACGCGCGCACCGGGGAGCTGTTTTTT.

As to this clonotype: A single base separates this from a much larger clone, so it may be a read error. The CDR3 DNA is TGCAGCGTTGATTCTTGGGACAGGGCCTACAGTGAGCAGTTCTTC. It specifies CSVDSWDRAYSEQFF. The V call is TRBV29-1, the J call TRBJ2-1, with TRBD1 matching 9 bases. Germline V gene lookup returns CDR1 SQVTM and CDR2 ANQGSEA. This CDR3 is built from 15 residues.

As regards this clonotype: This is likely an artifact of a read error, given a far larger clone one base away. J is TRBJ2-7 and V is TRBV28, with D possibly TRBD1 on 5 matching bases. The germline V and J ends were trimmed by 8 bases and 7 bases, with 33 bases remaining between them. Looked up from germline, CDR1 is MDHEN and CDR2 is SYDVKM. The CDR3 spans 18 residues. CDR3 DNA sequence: TGTGCCAGCTTCGACTCCCCTCTGACAGTGCACCTTGACAATGAGCAGTACTTC. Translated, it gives CASFDSPLTVHLDNEQYF.

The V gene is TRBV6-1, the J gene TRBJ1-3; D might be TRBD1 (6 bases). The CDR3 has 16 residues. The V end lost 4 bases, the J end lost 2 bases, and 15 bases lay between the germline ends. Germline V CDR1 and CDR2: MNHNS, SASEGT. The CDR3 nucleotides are TGTGCCAGCAGTGTGTTGACAGGTTCCCCTGGAAACACCATATATTTT. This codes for CASSVLTGSPGNTIYF.

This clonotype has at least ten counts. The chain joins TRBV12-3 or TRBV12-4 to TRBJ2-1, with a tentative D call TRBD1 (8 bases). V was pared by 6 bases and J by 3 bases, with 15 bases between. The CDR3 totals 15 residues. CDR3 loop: CASRGGTGRYNEQFF. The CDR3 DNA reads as TGTGCCAGCAGGGGAGGGACAGGCCGCTACAATGAGCAGTTCTTC.

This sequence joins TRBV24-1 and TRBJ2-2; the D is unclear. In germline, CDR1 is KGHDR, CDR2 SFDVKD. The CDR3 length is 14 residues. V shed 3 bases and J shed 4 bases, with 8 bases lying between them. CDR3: CATSDNTFTGELFF. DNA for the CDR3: TGTGCCACCAGTGATAACACATTCACCGGGGAGCTGTTTTTT.

CDR3 sequence reads: CATSRGGGAGANVLTF. The CDR3 DNA reads as TGTGCCACCAGCAGAGGAGGGGGTGCTGGGGCCAACGTCCTGACTTTC. J is TRBJ2-6 and V is TRBV15; weak D call: TRBD1 (6 bases). Germline V gene sequence: CDR1 LNHNV, CDR2 YYDKDF (reference sequence). The CDR3 spans 16 residues. V was trimmed by 1 base and J by 2 bases, leaving 9 bases between them.

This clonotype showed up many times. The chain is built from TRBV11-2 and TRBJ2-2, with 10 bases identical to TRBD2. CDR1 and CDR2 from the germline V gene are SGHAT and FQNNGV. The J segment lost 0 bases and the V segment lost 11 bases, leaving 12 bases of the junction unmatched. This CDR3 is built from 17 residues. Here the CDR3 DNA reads TGTGCCGGACAAGGCGGCAGCGGGAGGGCGAACACCGGGGAGCTGTTTTTT. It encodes CAGQGGSGRANTGELFF.

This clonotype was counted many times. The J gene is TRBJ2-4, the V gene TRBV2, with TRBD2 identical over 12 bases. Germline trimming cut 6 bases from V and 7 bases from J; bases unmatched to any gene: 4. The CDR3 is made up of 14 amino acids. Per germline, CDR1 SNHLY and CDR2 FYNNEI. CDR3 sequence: CASRGLAGANIQYF. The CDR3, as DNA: TGTGCCAGCAGGGGACTAGCGGGCGCGAACATTCAGTACTTC. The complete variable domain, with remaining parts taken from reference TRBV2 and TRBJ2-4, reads EPEVTQTPSHQVTQMGQEVILRCVPISNHLYFYWYRQILGQKVEFLVSFYNNEISEKSEIFDDQFSVERPDGSNFTLKIRSTKLEDSAMYFCASRGLAGANIQYFGAGTRLSVL.

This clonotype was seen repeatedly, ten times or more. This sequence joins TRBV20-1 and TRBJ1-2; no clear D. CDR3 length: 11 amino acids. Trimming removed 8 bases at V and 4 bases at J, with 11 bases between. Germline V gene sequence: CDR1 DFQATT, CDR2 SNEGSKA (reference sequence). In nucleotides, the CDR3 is TGCAGTTCGACACCTACCTATGGCTACACCTTC. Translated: CSSTPTYGYTF.

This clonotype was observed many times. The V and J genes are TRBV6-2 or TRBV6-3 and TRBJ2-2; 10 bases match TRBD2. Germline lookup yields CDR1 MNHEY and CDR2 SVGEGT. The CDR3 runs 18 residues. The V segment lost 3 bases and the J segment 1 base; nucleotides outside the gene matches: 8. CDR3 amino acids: CASSYWPSGSGNTGELFF. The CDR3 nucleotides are TGTGCCAGCAGTTATTGGCCTAGCGGGAGTGGGAACACCGGGGAGCTGTTTTTT.

This CDR3 is CASSQDGGDTEAFF. As DNA, the CDR3 is TGTGCCAGCAGCCAAGATGGAGGGGACACTGAAGCTTTCTTT. This chain connects TRBV14 to TRBJ1-1, with a tentative D call TRBD1 (5 bases). The CDR3 spans 14 residues. The V gene's germline CDR1 is SGHDN and CDR2 FVKESK. V lost 0 bases and J 3 bases, leaving 8 bases between the germline ends.

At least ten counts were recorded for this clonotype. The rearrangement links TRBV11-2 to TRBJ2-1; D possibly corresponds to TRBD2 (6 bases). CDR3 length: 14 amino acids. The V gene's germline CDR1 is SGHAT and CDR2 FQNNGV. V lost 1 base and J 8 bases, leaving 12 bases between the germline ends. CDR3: CASSLALASDEQFF. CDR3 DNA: TGTGCCAGCAGCTTAGCTCTAGCGAGTGATGAGCAGTTCTTC.

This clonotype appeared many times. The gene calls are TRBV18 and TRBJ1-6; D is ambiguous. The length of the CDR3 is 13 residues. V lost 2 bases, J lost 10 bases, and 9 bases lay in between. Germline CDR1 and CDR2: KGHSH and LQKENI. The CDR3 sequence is CASSPMGYSPLHF. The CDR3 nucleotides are TGTGCCAGCTCACCAATGGGTTACTCACCCCTCCACTTT.

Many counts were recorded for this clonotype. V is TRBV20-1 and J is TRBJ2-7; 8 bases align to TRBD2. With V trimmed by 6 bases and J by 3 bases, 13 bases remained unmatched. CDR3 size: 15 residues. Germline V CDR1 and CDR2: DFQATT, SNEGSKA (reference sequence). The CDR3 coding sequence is TGCAGTGCCCAGATTACTCGGGGGGGAGTCTACGAGCAGTACTTC. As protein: CSAQITRGGVYEQYF.

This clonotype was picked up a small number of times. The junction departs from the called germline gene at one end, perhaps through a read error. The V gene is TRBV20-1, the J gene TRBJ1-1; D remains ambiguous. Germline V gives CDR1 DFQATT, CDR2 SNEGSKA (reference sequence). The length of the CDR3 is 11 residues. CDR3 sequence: CSAATGPEAFF. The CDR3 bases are TGCAGTGCTGCCACTGGACCTGAGGCTTTCTTT.

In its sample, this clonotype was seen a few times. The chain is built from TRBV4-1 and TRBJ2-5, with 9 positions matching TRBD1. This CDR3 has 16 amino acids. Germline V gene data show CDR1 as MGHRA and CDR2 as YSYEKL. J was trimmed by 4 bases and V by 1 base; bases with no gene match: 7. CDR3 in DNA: TGCGCCAGCAGCCAAGTCACAGGGGGCTCTGGAGAGACCCAGTACTTC. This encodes CASSQVTGGSGETQYF.

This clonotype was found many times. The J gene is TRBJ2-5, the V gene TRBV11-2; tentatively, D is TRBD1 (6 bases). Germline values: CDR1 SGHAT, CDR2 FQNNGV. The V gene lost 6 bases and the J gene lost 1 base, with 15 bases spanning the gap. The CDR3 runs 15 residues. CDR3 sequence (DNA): TGTGCCAGCAGGTCCATTGGGGGCTTCCAAGAGACCCAGTACTTC. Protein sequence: CASRSIGGFQETQYF.

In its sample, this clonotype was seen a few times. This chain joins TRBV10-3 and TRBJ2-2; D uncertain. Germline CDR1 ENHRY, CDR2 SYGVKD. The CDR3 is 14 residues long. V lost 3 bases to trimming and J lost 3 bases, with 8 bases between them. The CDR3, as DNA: TGTGCCATCAGTGAAAACGTATACACCGGGGAGCTGTTTTTT. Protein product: CAISENVYTGELFF.

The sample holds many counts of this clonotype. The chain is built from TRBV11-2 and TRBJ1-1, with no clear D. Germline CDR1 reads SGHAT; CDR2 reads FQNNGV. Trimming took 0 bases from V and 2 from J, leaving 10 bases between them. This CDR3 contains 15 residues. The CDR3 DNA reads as TGTGCCAGCAGCTTAGAGCCGAGAGTTAACACTGAAGCTTTCTTT. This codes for CASSLEPRVNTEAFF.

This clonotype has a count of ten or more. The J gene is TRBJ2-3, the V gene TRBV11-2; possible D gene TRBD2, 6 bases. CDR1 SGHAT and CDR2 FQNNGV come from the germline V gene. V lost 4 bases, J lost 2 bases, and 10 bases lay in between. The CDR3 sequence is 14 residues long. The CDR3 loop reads CASSSQGLTDTQYF. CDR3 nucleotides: TGTGCCAGCAGCTCTCAGGGACTCACAGATACGCAGTATTTT. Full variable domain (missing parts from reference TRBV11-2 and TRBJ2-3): EAGVAQSPRYKIIEKRQSVAFWCNPISGHATLYWYQQILGQGPKLLIQFQNNGVVDDSQLPKDRFSAERLKGVDSTLKIQPAKLEDSAVYLCASSSQGLTDTQYFGPGTRLTVL.

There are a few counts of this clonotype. This chain's CDR3 is CSARDLTSSQETQYF. The CDR3 coding sequence is TGCAGTGCTAGAGACCTCACTAGCTCCCAAGAGACCCAGTACTTC. The rearrangement joins TRBV20-1 to TRBJ2-5; a weak D match, TRBD2 (6 bases). From germline, CDR1 is DFQATT and CDR2 SNEGSKA (reference sequence). Trimming took off 0 bases at V and 1 base at J, with 12 bases between the two ends. The CDR3 contains 15 residues.

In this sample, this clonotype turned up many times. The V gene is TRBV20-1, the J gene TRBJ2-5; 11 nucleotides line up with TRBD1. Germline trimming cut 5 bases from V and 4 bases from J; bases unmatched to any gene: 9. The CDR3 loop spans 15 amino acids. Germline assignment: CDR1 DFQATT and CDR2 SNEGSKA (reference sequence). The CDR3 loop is CSADGGQGAGETQYF. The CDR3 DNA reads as TGCAGTGCTGACGGAGGACAGGGGGCGGGAGAGACCCAGTACTTC.

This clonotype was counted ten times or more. The CDR3 sequence is CASSFQQSSTDTQYF. The CDR3 nucleotides read TGTGCCAGCAGCTTCCAGCAGTCTAGCACAGATACGCAGTATTTT. This chain connects TRBV11-2 to TRBJ2-3; D is uncertain. V lost 3 bases to trimming and J lost 0 bases, with 10 bases between them. This CDR3 contains 15 residues. CDR1 is SGHAT, CDR2 FQNNGV, per germline.

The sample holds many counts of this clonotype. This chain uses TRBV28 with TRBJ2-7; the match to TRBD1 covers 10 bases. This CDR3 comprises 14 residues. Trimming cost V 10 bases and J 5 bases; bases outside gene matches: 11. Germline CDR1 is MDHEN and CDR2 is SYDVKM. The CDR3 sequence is CATYRDRGGHEQYF. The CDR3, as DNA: TGTGCCACCTACCGGGACAGGGGTGGGCACGAGCAGTACTTC.

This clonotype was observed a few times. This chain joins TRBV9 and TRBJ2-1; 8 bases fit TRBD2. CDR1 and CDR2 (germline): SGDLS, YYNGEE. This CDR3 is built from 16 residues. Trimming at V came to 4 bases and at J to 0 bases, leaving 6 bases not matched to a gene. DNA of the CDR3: TGTGCCAGCAGCCTTAGCGGGGTCAGCTCCTACAATGAGCAGTTCTTC. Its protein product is CASSLSGVSSYNEQFF. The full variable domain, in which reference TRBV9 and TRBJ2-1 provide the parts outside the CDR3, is DSGVTQTPKHLITATGQRVTLRCSPRSGDLSVYWYQQSLDQGLQFLIQYYNGEERAKGNILERFSAQQFPDLHSELNLSSLELGDSALYFCASSLSGVSSYNEQFFGPGTRLTVL.

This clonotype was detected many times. In DNA, the CDR3 is TGTGCCAGCAGGGCACTAGCGGGGGGACCCTACGAGCAGTACTTC. Protein product: CASRALAGGPYEQYF. This chain uses TRBV2 with TRBJ2-7; 12 nucleotides agree with TRBD2. Germline V gene data show CDR1 as SNHLY and CDR2 as FYNNEI. Unmatched junction bases numbered 5, after V lost 6 bases and J lost 2 bases. The CDR3 has 15 residues.

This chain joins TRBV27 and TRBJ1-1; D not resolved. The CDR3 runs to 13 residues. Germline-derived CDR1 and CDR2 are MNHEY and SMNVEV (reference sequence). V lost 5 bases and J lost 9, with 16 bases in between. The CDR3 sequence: CASSLIPGSQAFF. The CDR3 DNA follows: TGTGCCAGCAGTCTCATCCCAGGTTCCCAAGCTTTCTTT.